This note documents a single TCR beta chain sequence. As yet, its antigen is unknown. Buffy coats from healthy blood donors served as controls. TCRdb's table, derived via immunoSEQ multiplex PCR, lists solely in-frame clones and lacks some. The sample lists approximately 30,000 clones, more than 60% occurring once. This sample is drawn from a study of STAT5B mutations in CD4+ large granular lymphocyte leukemia. Study conclusions and caveats: No patients shared main leukemic clonotypes, though approximately 26% appeared at low frequency elsewhere.

The TCR originated in a human donor in good health. The source material was CD4+ T cells from blood buffy coats.

For the CDR3, the DNA is TGTGCCAGCAGCGTAGGCAGCCTTGGGGCCAACGTCCTGACTTTC. It specifies CASSVGSLGANVLTF. J is TRBJ2-6 and V is TRBV9; D unresolved. V lost 0 bases to trimming and J lost 3 bases, with 7 bases between them. The CDR3 loop spans 15 amino acids. Looked up from germline, CDR1 is SGDLS and CDR2 is YYNGEE. Full variable domain (remainder filled in from reference TRBV9 and TRBJ2-6): DSGVTQTPKHLITATGQRVTLRCSPRSGDLSVYWYQQSLDQGLQFLIQYYNGEERAKGNILERFSAQQFPDLHSELNLSSLELGDSALYFCASSVGSLGANVLTFGAGSRLTVL.